This T cell receptor beta chain came from a study of CD8 T cells in ankylosing spondylitis. Study-wide findings and caveats: A TCR beta motif made of 7 to 9 highly homologous variants seemed typical of ankylosing spondylitis blood. Disease-linked clones were CD8+ and relatively rare in peripheral blood. Certain motif variants had earlier been reported in reactive arthritis synovial fluid and blood.

Turning to this clonotype: Its target is not known.

V lost 0 bases, J lost 6 bases, and 9 bases lay in between. The CDR3 is made up of 14 amino acids. TCRdb re-analysed the 5' RACE reads in MiXCR, keeping a single row per CDR3 protein. The profile shows about 220,000 distinct CDR3 sequences, around 17% of them singletons. This clonotype was obtained from a male donor with ankylosing spondylitis. The gene calls are TRBV12-3 or TRBV12-4 and TRBJ2-1; no definite D call. The source material was blood, either unsorted or a sorted T cell fraction (not recorded which). The CDR3 region has the DNA TGTGCCAGCAGTTTAGCGTATCCTGGCAATGAGCAGTTCTTC. This gives the protein CASSLAYPGNEQFF.